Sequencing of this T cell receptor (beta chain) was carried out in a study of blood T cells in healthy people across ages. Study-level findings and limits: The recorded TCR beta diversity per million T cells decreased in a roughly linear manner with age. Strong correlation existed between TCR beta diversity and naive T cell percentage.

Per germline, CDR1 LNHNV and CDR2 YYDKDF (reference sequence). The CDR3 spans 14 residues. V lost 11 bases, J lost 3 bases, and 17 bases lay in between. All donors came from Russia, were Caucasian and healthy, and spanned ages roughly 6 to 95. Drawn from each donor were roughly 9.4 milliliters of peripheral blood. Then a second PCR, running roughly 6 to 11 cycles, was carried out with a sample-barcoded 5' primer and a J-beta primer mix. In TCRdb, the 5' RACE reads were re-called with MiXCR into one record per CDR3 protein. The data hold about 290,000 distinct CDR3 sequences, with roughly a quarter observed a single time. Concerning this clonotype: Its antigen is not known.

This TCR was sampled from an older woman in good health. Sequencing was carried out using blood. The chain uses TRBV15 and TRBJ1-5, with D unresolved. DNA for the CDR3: TGTGCCGCCGCAGCCGGACGGAACAATCAGCCCCAGCATTTT. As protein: CAAAAGRNNQPQHF.